This section outlines one T cell receptor (beta chain) sequence together with its context. Its antigen remains unknown. This sample is part of a study of cytomegalovirus exposure and HLA in healthy donors. With 5 bases removed from V and 4 bases from J, the gap between germline ends came to 11 bases. The CDR3 consists of 13 residues. Germline values: CDR1 SGHVS, CDR2 FQNEAQ. Findings and caveats of the study: In the analysis, some V segments, TRBV6-2 and TRBV6-3 included, were excluded as indistinguishable. V- and J-gene trimming of TCR beta was linked (in a later analysis) to a missense DCLRE1C variant. Many donors shared some public TCRs, even though most TCR sequences were rare.

The study ran its PCR with 60 Vbeta and 13 Jbeta primers. Generated by immunoSEQ multiplex PCR, the TCRdb table keeps only in-frame clones and is missing some. This sample has 100,000 to 150,000 clones, with around 80% found just once. While unrecorded immune exposures were likely, the donors were nominally healthy when sampled. The sequencing sample was made of PBMCs. This rearrangement joins TRBV7-8 to TRBJ2-5; possibly TRBD2 for D (5 bases). The source is a man aged 30 to 45 in good health and CMV-seronegative. The CDR3 DNA sequence: TGTGCCAGCAGCGGTGGCAGCGGAGAGACCCAGTACTTC. Residues: CASSGGSGETQYF. The full variable domain, completed using reference TRBV7-8 and TRBJ2-5, is GAGVSQSPRYKVAKRGQDVALRCDPISGHVSLFWYQQALGQGPEFLTYFQNEAQLDKSGLPSDRFFAERPEGSVSTLKIQRTQQEDSAVYLCASSGGSGETQYFGPGTRLLVL.